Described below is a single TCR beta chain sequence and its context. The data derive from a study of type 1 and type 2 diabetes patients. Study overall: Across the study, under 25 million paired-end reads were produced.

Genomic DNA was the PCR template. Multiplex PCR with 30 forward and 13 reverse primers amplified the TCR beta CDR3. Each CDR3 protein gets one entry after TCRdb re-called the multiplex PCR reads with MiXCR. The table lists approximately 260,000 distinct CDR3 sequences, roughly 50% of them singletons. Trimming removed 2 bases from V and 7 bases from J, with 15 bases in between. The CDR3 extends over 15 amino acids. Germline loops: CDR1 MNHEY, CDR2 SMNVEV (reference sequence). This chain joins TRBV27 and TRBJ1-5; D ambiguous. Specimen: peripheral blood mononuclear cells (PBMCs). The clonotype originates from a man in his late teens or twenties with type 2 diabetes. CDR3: CASSLDGRIGQPQHF. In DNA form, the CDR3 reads TGTGCCAGCAGTTTAGACGGGAGGATCGGCCAGCCCCAGCATTTT.